These T cell receptor beta chains were read from a single sample in a study of T cell responses to AZD1222 COVID-19 vaccine. Here immunoSEQ multiplex PCR was the method, and the copy in TCRdb shows in-frame clones only, minus some. The table has roughly 170,000 clones, 85% to 95% seen once. Sequencing was performed on peripheral blood, taken on day 0 of AZD1222 vaccination. The receptors were gathered from an adult in good health. Both conserved end residues are part of each CDR3. Each record gives: clone size, CDR3 length, V gene, D gene, J gene, CDR3 protein, CDR3 DNA. A D gene is named only where the DNA matches it firmly. Some rows have no size entry. The others give once, few or many, or a class for an expanded clone.

.	14	TRBV7-9	.	TRBJ1-1	CASSFRGRDTEAFF	TGTGCCAGCAGCTTCCGGGGTCGCGACACTGAAGCTTTCTTT
once	14	TRBV5-1	.	TRBJ1-1	CASSLIAGNTEAFF	TGCGCCAGCAGCTTGATCGCAGGGAACACTGAAGCTTTCTTT
.	15	TRBV11-2	.	TRBJ1-1	CASSLDPSTNTEAFF	TGTGCCAGCAGCTTAGATCCGAGTACGAACACTGAAGCTTTCTTT
few	16	TRBV11-3	TRBD1	TRBJ1-5	CASSLRGQGRNQPQHF	TGTGCCAGCAGCTTACGCGGACAGGGACGCAATCAGCCCCAGCATTTT
.	14	TRBV4-3	.	TRBJ2-2	CASSLRTVAGELFF	TGCGCCAGCAGCCTCAGAACTGTGGCCGGGGAGCTGTTTTTT
.	15	TRBV14	.	TRBJ1-2	CASSQELDSLYGYTF	TGTGCCAGCAGCCAAGAACTGGACAGCCTCTATGGCTACACCTTC
.	16	TRBV5-1	TRBD1	TRBJ2-3	CASSLANTGGTDTQYF	TGCGCCAGCAGCTTGGCAAACACAGGGGGCACAGATACGCAGTATTTT
.	13	TRBV30	.	TRBJ1-2	CAWSVSGRPSVIF	TGTGCCTGGAGCGTGTCGGGACGTCCGTCTGTGATCTTC
.	14	TRBV5-1	.	TRBJ1-6	CASSRDSPGSPLHF	TGCGCCAGCAGTCGAGACAGTCCCGGCTCACCCCTCCACTTT
.	13	TRBV7-2	.	TRBJ2-7	CASSLAKGYEQYF	TGTGCCAGCAGCTTAGCGAAGGGCTACGAGCAGTACTTC
.	14	TRBV5-6	.	TRBJ1-3	CASSLGVAGNTIYF	TGTGCCAGCAGCTTGGGGGTGGCTGGAAACACCATATATTTT
.	13	TRBV6-5	.	TRBJ1-1	CASSPQMNTEAFF	TGTGCCAGCAGTCCGCAGATGAACACTGAAGCTTTCTTT
.	15	TRBV7-2	.	TRBJ2-5	CASSLGVVAGETQYF	TGTGCCAGCAGCTTAGGGGTGGTAGCCGGAGAGACCCAGTACTTC
.	15	TRBV4-1	TRBD1	TRBJ1-2	CASSRTTGVAYGYTF	TGCGCCAGCAGCCGTACCACAGGGGTTGCCTATGGCTACACCTTC
.	15	TRBV18	.	TRBJ1-4	CASSPRILSNEKLFF	TGTGCCAGCTCACCTCGGATCCTTTCTAATGAAAAACTGTTTTTT
.	12	TRBV5-1	.	TRBJ1-5	CASSLTGQPQHF	TGCGCCAGCAGCTTAACCGGTCAGCCCCAGCATTTT
.	15	TRBV13	.	TRBJ2-5	CASSRTGATQETQYF	TGTGCCAGCAGCCGAACGGGGGCTACACAAGAGACCCAGTACTTC
.	17	TRBV21-1	.	TRBJ1-5	CASSTQGRPYSNQPQHF	TGTGCCAGCAGCACTCAGGGCAGACCGTATAGCAATCAGCCCCAGCATTTT
.	14	TRBV2	.	TRBJ1-5	CASSETGTYQPQHF	TGTGCCAGCAGTGAAACCGGCACCTATCAGCCCCAGCATTTT
.	16	TRBV19	TRBD1	TRBJ1-2	CASSIEPQGTLYGYTF	TGTGCCAGTAGTATTGAGCCACAGGGGACCCTCTATGGCTACACCTTC
.	18	TRBV21-1	.	TRBJ1-2	CASSKALGRSGGVYGYTF	TGTGCCAGCAGCAAAGCGCTAGGCCGGTCAGGGGGAGTATATGGCTACACCTTC
.	13	TRBV28	.	TRBJ1-2	CASSLLQGGGYTF	TGTGCCAGCAGTTTACTACAGGGTGGTGGCTACACCTTC
.	15	TRBV27	TRBD1	TRBJ1-4	CASRIQGAANEKLFF	TGTGCCAGCAGAATACAGGGGGCGGCTAATGAAAAACTGTTTTTT
.	15	TRBV10-3	TRBD1	TRBJ1-2	CAISESQDRGDGYTF	TGTGCCATCAGTGAGTCTCAAGACAGGGGTGATGGCTACACCTTC
few	14	TRBV25-1	TRBD1	TRBJ1-5	CASRGGTGVQPQHF	TGTGCCAGCAGGGGGGGGACAGGGGTGCAGCCCCAGCATTTT
.	14	TRBV11-2	TRBD1	TRBJ1-3	CASSPTGYGNTIYF	TGTGCCAGCAGCCCGACAGGGTATGGAAACACCATATATTTT
.	13	TRBV12-3/TRBV12-4	.	TRBJ1-2	CASSFFGSRGYTF	TGTGCCAGCAGTTTTTTCGGGAGCCGGGGCTACACCTTC
.	15	TRBV6-2/TRBV6-3	.	TRBJ2-1	CASSYGGGRTNEQFF	TGTGCCAGCAGTTACGGCGGTGGACGCACCAATGAGCAGTTCTTC
.	17	TRBV4-1	TRBD1	TRBJ1-1	CASSPWVRQGKNTEAFF	TGCGCCAGCAGCCCATGGGTACGACAGGGAAAGAACACTGAAGCTTTCTTT
.	13	TRBV12-3/TRBV12-4	.	TRBJ2-1	CASSTDSYNEQFF	TGTGCCAGCAGTACCGACAGTTACAATGAGCAGTTCTTC
.	14	TRBV6-5	TRBD1	TRBJ1-4	CASRSGQTDEKLFF	TGTGCCAGCAGGTCGGGACAGACAGATGAAAAACTGTTTTTT
.	16	TRBV3-1/TRBV3-2	.	TRBJ2-2	CASSQVGGAHGGELFF	TGTGCCAGCAGCCAAGTTGGAGGGGCCCACGGCGGGGAGCTGTTTTTT
.	17	TRBV11-3	TRBD2	TRBJ2-5	CASSLGTSGGARETQYF	TGTGCCAGCAGCCTCGGGACTAGCGGGGGGGCGCGGGAGACCCAGTACTTC
.	17	TRBV23-1	.	TRBJ1-3	CASSEGRHQEIGNTIYF	TGCGCCAGCAGTGAAGGGCGGCACCAAGAAATTGGAAACACCATATATTTT
few	13	TRBV7-2	.	TRBJ1-1	CASSLETGTEAFF	TGTGCCAGCAGCTTAGAAACCGGCACTGAAGCTTTCTTT
.	15	TRBV15	.	TRBJ1-6	CATSRDREGYSPLHF	TGTGCCACCAGCAGAGATCGAGAGGGGTACTCACCCCTCCACTTT
.	15	TRBV5-1	TRBD2	TRBJ2-7	CASRERGGMSYEQYF	TGCGCCAGCAGAGAGCGGGGGGGCATGTCCTACGAGCAGTACTTC
.	13	TRBV4-1	TRBD2	TRBJ2-2	CATRGGNTGELFF	TGCGCCACCCGGGGGGGGAACACCGGGGAGCTGTTTTTT
.	15	TRBV5-4	.	TRBJ2-3	CATMPATGRTDTQYF	TGTGCCACCATGCCGGCCACAGGGCGCACAGATACGCAGTATTTT
.	14	TRBV4-1	.	TRBJ2-1	CASSQRSAGNEQFF	TGCGCCAGCAGCCAACGGTCTGCGGGCAATGAGCAGTTCTTC